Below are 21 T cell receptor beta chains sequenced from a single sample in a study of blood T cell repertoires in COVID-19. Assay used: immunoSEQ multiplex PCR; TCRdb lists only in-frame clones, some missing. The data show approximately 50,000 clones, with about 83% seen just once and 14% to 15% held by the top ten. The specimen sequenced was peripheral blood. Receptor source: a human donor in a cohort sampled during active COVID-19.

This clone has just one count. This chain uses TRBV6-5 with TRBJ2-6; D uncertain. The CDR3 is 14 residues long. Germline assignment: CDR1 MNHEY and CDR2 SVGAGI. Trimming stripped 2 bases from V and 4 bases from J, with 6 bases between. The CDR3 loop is CASSYPRGANVLTF. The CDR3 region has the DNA TGTGCCAGCAGTTACCCGCGGGGGGCCAACGTCCTGACTTTC.

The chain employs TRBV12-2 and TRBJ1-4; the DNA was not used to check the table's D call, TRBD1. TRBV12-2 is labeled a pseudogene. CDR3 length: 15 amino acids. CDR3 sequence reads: CASRHLGQGMKKLFF. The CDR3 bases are TGTGCAAGTCGCCATCTGGGACAGGGAATGAAAAAACTGTTTTTT.

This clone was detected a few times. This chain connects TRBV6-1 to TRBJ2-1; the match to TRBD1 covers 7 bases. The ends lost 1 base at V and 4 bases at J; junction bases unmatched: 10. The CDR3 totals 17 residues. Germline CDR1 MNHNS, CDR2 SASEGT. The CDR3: CASSEVGRQGRYNEQFF. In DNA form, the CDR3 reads TGTGCCAGCAGTGAAGTAGGGAGACAGGGCCGTTACAATGAGCAGTTCTTC.

For the CDR3, the DNA is TGTGCCAGCAGCTTGGGTGGGACACCCTACGAGCAGTACTTC. It encodes CASSLGGTPYEQYF. The chain couples TRBV5-4 to TRBJ2-7; TRBD1 might be the D (6 bases). V was pared by 0 bases and J by 2 bases, with 9 bases between. The CDR3 is made up of 14 amino acids. CDR1 is SGHNT and CDR2 is YYREEE in the germline V gene (reference sequence).

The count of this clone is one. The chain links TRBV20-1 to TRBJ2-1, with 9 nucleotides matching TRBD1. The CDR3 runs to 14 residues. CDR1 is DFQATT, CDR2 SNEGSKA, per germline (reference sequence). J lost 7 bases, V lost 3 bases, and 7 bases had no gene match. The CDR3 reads CSASVQGAGNEQFF. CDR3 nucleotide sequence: TGCAGTGCTAGTGTACAGGGGGCGGGGAATGAGCAGTTCTTC.

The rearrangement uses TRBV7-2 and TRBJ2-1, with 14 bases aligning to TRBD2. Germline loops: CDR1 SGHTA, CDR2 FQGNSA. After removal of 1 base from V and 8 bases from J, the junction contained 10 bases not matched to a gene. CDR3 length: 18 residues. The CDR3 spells CASSLGGLAGVTSDEQFF. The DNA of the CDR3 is TGTGCCAGCAGCTTAGGGGGACTAGCGGGAGTAACTAGTGATGAGCAGTTCTTC.

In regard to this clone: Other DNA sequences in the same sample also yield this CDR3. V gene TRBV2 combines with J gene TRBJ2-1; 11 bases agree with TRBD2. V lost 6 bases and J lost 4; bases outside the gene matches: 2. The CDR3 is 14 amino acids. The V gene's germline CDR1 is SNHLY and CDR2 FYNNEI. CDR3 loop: CASSVAGGYNEQFF. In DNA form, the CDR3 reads TGTGCCAGCAGCGTAGCGGGGGGGTACAATGAGCAGTTCTTC.

In DNA form, the CDR3 reads TGTGCCAGTAGTTCCGGACGGGAAGAAGCTTTCTTT. As protein: CASSSGREEAFF. The rearrangement uses TRBV19 and TRBJ1-1; D unresolved. Germline V gene sequence: CDR1 LNHDA, CDR2 SQIVND (reference sequence). Trimming removed 5 bases at V and 8 bases at J, with 12 bases between. The CDR3 has 12 residues.

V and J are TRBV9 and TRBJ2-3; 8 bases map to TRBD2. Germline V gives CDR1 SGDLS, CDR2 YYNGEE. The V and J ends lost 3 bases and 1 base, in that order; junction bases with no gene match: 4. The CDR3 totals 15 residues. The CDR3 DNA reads TGTGCCAGCAGCGGTAGCGGGATGCGCACAGATACGCAGTATTTT. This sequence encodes CASSGSGMRTDTQYF.

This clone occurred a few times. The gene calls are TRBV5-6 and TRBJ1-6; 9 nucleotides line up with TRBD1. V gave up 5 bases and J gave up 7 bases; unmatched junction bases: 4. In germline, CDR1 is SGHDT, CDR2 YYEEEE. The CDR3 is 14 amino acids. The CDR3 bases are TGTGCCAGCAGGACCGGGACAGGGAATTCACCCCTCCACTTT. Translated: CASRTGTGNSPLHF.

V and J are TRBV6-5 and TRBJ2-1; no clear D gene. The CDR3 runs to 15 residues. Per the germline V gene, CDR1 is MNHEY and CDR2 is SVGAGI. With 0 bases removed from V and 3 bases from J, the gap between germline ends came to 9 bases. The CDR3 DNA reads TGTGCCAGCAGTTACTCGAATGGCGGCTACAATGAGCAGTTCTTC. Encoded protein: CASSYSNGGYNEQFF.

Written as DNA, the CDR3 is TGTGCCAGCAGGTTAGCGGGAGCGTCCTACAATGAGCAGTTCTTC. This translates into CASRLAGASYNEQFF. V is TRBV28 and J is TRBJ2-1; 9 positions agree with TRBD2. J lost 1 base, V lost 6 bases, and 4 bases had no gene match. Germline CDR1 reads MDHEN; CDR2 reads SYDVKM. The length of the CDR3 is 15 residues.

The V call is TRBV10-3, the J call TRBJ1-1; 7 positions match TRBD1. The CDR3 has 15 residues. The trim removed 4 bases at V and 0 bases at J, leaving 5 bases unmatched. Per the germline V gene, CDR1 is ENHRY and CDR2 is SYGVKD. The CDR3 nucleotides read TGTGCCATCAGTGGGGTCGACAGGGTGAACACTGAAGCTTTCTTT. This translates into CAISGVDRVNTEAFF.

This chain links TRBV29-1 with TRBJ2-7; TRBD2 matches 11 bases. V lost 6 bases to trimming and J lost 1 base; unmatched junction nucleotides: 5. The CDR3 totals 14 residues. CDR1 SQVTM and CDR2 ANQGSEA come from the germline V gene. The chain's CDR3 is CSVASSGGSYEQYF. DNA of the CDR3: TGCAGCGTGGCGTCTAGCGGGGGGTCCTACGAGCAGTACTTC.

CDR3 coding DNA: TGTGCCAGCAGCCAACTCCAGCGGGAGCGCGGTGAGCAGTTCTTC. Its protein is CASSQLQRERGEQFF. V is TRBV5-6 and J is TRBJ2-1; 8 bases agree with TRBD2. Germline V CDR1 and CDR2: SGHDT, YYEEEE. Germline trimming cut 4 bases from V and 9 bases from J; bases unmatched to any gene: 12. CDR3 length equals 15 residues.

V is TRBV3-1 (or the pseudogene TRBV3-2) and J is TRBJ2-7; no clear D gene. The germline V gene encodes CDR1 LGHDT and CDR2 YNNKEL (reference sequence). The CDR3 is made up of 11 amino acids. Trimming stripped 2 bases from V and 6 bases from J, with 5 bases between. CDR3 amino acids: CASSQSSEQYF. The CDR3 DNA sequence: TGTGCCAGCAGCCAATCGTCCGAGCAGTACTTC.

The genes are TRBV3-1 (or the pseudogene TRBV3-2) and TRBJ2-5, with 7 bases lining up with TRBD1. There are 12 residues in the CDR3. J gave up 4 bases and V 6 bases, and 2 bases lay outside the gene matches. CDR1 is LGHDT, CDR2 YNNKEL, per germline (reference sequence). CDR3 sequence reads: CASRQGRETQYF. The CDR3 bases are TGTGCCAGCAGACAGGGGCGAGAGACCCAGTACTTC.

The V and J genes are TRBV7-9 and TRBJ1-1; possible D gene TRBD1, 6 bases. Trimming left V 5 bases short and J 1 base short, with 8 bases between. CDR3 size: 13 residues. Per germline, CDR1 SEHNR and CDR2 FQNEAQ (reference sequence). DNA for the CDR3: TGTGCCAGCAGCAGCAGGGGGAACACTGAAGCTTTCTTT. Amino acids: CASSSRGNTEAFF.

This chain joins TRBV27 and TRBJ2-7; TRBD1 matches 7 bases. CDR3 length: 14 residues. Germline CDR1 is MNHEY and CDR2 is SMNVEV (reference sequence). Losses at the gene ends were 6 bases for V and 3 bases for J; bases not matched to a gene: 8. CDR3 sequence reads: CASRAQGLDYEQYF. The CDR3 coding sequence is TGTGCCAGCAGGGCACAGGGGTTGGACTACGAGCAGTACTTC.

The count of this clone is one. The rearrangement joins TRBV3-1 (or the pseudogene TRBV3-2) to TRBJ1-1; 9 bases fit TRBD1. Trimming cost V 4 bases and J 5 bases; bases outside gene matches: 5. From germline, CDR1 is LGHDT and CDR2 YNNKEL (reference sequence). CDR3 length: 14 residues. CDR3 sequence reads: CASSPRDRVTEAFF. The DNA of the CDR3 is TGTGCCAGCAGCCCCCGGGACAGGGTAACTGAAGCTTTCTTT.

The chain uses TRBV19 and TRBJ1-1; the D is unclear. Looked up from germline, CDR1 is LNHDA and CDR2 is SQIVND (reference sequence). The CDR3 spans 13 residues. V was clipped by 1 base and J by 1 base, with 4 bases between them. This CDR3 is CASSIGENTEAFF. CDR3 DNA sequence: TGTGCCAGTAGTATAGGCGAGAACACTGAAGCTTTCTTT.